The 22 T cell receptor beta chains below come from one sample, sequenced in a study of T cell responses to AZD1222 COVID-19 vaccine. The method was immunoSEQ multiplex PCR; TCRdb's version includes in-frame clones alone and lacks a portion of them. The sample carries about 130,000 clones, roughly nine tenths recorded once. The material was peripheral blood, obtained 28 days after the second AZD1222 dose. These receptors all stem from an adult who received the AZD1222 COVID-19 vaccine.

The chain combines TRBV19 with TRBJ1-4; 7 bases map to TRBD1. Looked up from germline, CDR1 is LNHDA and CDR2 is SQIVND (reference sequence). With V trimmed by 2 bases and J by 3 bases, 6 bases remained unmatched. The CDR3 sequence is 16 residues long. CDR3 residues: CASSIRRGQPNEKLFF. CDR3 DNA: TGTGCCAGTAGTATACGAAGGGGACAGCCTAATGAAAAACTGTTTTTT.

The rearrangement links TRBV7-7 to TRBJ1-6; 10 nucleotides agree with TRBD1. Trimming at V came to 6 bases and at J to 10 bases, leaving 12 bases not matched to a gene. Germline V lookup: CDR1 SSHAT, CDR2 FNYEAQ (reference sequence). This CDR3 contains 16 residues. The CDR3 sequence is CASSKRQGALSSPLHF. Here the CDR3 DNA reads TGTGCCAGCAGTAAAAGACAGGGGGCGCTTAGCTCACCCCTCCACTTT.

This sequence joins TRBV6-1 and TRBJ1-3, with a possible D match to TRBD1 (6 bases). This CDR3 comprises 17 residues. The V end was cut by 4 bases, the J end by 0 bases, with 16 bases between. Germline loops: CDR1 MNHNS, CDR2 SASEGT. This CDR3 is CASSAQGQLTSGNTIYF. For the CDR3, the DNA is TGTGCCAGCAGTGCCCAGGGACAACTCACCTCTGGAAACACCATATATTTT.

This chain uses TRBV7-7 with TRBJ2-7, with D perhaps TRBD1 or TRBD2 (5 bases each). The CDR3 runs to 14 residues. V shed 0 bases and J shed 3 bases, with 9 bases lying between them. The germline CDR1 and CDR2 sequences are SSHAT and FNYEAQ (reference sequence). The CDR3 region has the DNA TGTGCCAGCAGCTTAGCGTTGGGGGTCTACGAGCAGTACTTC. It is translated as CASSLALGVYEQYF.

The chain links TRBV7-9 to TRBJ2-3; 7 nucleotides match TRBD1. This CDR3 region has 12 residues. CDR1 and CDR2 from the germline V gene are SEHNR and FQNEAQ (reference sequence). V lost 7 bases to trimming and J lost 5 bases; unmatched junction nucleotides: 3. The CDR3 is CASTPGGDTQYF. CDR3 coding DNA: TGTGCCAGCACCCCAGGGGGAGATACGCAGTATTTT. Drawing the rest from reference TRBV7-9 and TRBJ2-3, the complete variable domain is DTGVSQNPRHKITKRGQNVTFRCDPISEHNRLYWYRQTLGQGPEFLTYFQNEAQLEKSRLLSDRFSAERPKGSFSTLEIQRTEQGDSAMYLCASTPGGDTQYFGPGTRLTVL.

V gene TRBV10-3 combines with J gene TRBJ1-1; D remains ambiguous. The CDR3 is made up of 13 amino acids. Trimming stripped 7 bases from V and 1 base from J, with 10 bases between. Germline values: CDR1 ENHRY, CDR2 SYGVKD. In DNA form, the CDR3 reads TGTGCCATCAATGCAGGTGGGAACACTGAAGCTTTCTTT. As protein: CAINAGGNTEAFF.

The chain recombines TRBV5-1 with TRBJ1-2; no reliable D call. Germline V gene lookup returns CDR1 SGHRS and CDR2 YFSETQ. This CDR3 is 16 amino acids long. The V end lost 1 base, the J end lost 10 bases, and 23 bases lay between the germline ends. CDR3 bases: TGCGCCAGCAGCTTGACCGGTGGCTTCCAACTACTTGACTACACCTTC. Amino acids: CASSLTGGFQLLDYTF.

The chain links TRBV19 to TRBJ1-1; 9 bases are a match to TRBD1. Germline V gives CDR1 LNHDA, CDR2 SQIVND (reference sequence). V dropped 10 bases and J dropped 0; count of bases not matched to a gene: 6. CDR3 size: 14 residues. This CDR3 is CATGQGNMNTEAFF. The CDR3 DNA follows: TGTGCCACCGGACAGGGGAACATGAACACTGAAGCTTTCTTT.

This CDR3 is CASSPPGGQAAYEQYF. In nucleotides, the CDR3 is TGCGCCAGCAGTCCCCCAGGAGGGCAGGCGGCCTACGAGCAGTACTTC. The chain combines TRBV5-1 with TRBJ2-7; D is possibly TRBD2 (6 bases). CDR1 and CDR2 (germline): SGHRS, YFSETQ. CDR3 length equals 16 residues. Trimming shortened V by 5 bases and J by 2 bases, and 20 bases separated the two germline ends.

This clone was found once. The chain joins TRBV6-5 to TRBJ2-5; weak D call: TRBD1 (5 bases). The V end was cut by 7 bases, the J end by 7 bases, with 16 bases between. Germline V gene lookup returns CDR1 MNHEY and CDR2 SVGAGI. This CDR3 contains 13 residues. The CDR3: CASTGPSKATQYF. CDR3 DNA sequence: TGTGCCAGCACAGGGCCCTCAAAGGCGACCCAGTACTTC.

V usage is TRBV7-9 and J usage is TRBJ1-5; TRBD1 might be the D (5 bases). Trimming removed 6 bases from V and 5 bases from J, with 20 bases in between. This CDR3 has 16 residues. CDR1 and CDR2 (germline): SEHNR, FQNEAQ (reference sequence). CDR3 DNA sequence: TGTGCCAGCAGTCTAGAAGGGGTTATGGGAGATCAGCCCCAGCATTTT. This translates into CASSLEGVMGDQPQHF.

The chain joins TRBV6-2 or TRBV6-3 to TRBJ1-2; D unresolved. The germline V gene has CDR1 MNHEY and CDR2 SVGEGT. The CDR3 runs to 14 residues. V was clipped by 0 bases and J by 4 bases, with 9 bases between them. DNA of the CDR3: TGTGCCAGCAGTTACTCTGTCCTAGGCTATGGCTACACCTTC. Its translation is CASSYSVLGYGYTF.

The chain links TRBV12-5 to TRBJ2-2; 12 bases are shared with TRBD2. Germline CDR1 reads LGHNT; CDR2 reads FRNRAP. Trimming cost V 5 bases and J 5 bases; bases outside gene matches: 6. There are 16 residues in the CDR3. CDR3 region: CASGGTSGYRTGELFF. The CDR3 region has the DNA TGTGCTAGTGGTGGGACTAGCGGGTACCGGACCGGGGAGCTGTTTTTT. The complete variable domain, with remaining parts taken from reference TRBV12-5 and TRBJ2-2, reads DARVTQTPRHKVTEMGQEVTMRCQPILGHNTVFWYRQTMMQGLELLAYFRNRAPLDDSGMPKDRFSAEMPDATLATLKIQPSEPRDSAVYFCASGGTSGYRTGELFFGEGSRLTVL.

The V gene is TRBV9, the J gene TRBJ1-1; weak D call: TRBD1 (5 bases). Trimming cost V 4 bases and J 0 bases, with 13 bases left between them. Germline V lookup: CDR1 SGDLS, CDR2 YYNGEE. The CDR3 is 15 residues long. CDR3 bases: TGTGCCAGCAGCCCCCGGGGCGGGATGAACACTGAAGCTTTCTTT. This translates into CASSPRGGMNTEAFF.

J is TRBJ1-3 and V is TRBV6-2 or TRBV6-3; D not certain. V was clipped by 2 bases and J by 2 bases, with 10 bases between them. The CDR3 covers 15 residues. CDR1 and CDR2 from the germline V gene are MNHEY and SVGEGT. The CDR3 sequence is CASSYGIPTGNTIYF. As DNA, the CDR3 is TGTGCCAGCAGTTACGGGATACCCACTGGAAACACCATATATTTT.

The count of this clone is one. J is TRBJ1-3 and V is TRBV4-2, with 7 bases lining up with TRBD1. The CDR3 sequence is 15 residues long. CDR1 is LGHNA and CDR2 is YNFKEQ in the germline V gene. V lost 4 bases and J lost 2; bases outside the gene matches: 5. The CDR3: CASSPGTDPGNTIYF. The CDR3 nucleotides read TGTGCCAGCAGCCCGGGGACAGATCCTGGAAACACCATATATTTT.

The V call is TRBV30, the J call TRBJ2-1; no clear D. V was clipped by 1 base and J by 1 base, with 8 bases between them. The CDR3 runs to 14 residues. Germline V gives CDR1 GTSNPN, CDR2 SVGIG (reference sequence). This chain's CDR3 is CAWSEGKSYNEQFF. The CDR3 DNA sequence: TGTGCCTGGAGTGAAGGGAAATCCTACAATGAGCAGTTCTTC.

The table lists this clone with a count of one. This rearrangement joins TRBV5-1 to TRBJ1-2; 10 bases align to TRBD1. This CDR3 is built from 15 residues. The germline V gene has CDR1 SGHRS and CDR2 YFSETQ. The V segment lost 2 bases and the J segment 5 bases; nucleotides outside the gene matches: 6. The CDR3 spells CASSFGGQGPYGYTF. In DNA, the CDR3 is TGCGCCAGCAGCTTCGGGGGACAGGGGCCTTATGGCTACACCTTC.

This clone was detected only once. The chain uses TRBV7-8 and TRBJ2-1; tentative D call: TRBD2 (6 bases). Trimming took off 5 bases at V and 3 bases at J, with 14 bases between the two ends. The V gene's germline CDR1 is SGHVS and CDR2 FQNEAQ. The CDR3 sequence is 15 residues long. CDR3 loop: CASSARTIHYNEQFF. The DNA of the CDR3 is TGTGCCAGCAGCGCCCGGACTATCCACTACAATGAGCAGTTCTTC. The variable domain in full, completed from reference TRBV7-8 and TRBJ2-1, reads GAGVSQSPRYKVAKRGQDVALRCDPISGHVSLFWYQQALGQGPEFLTYFQNEAQLDKSGLPSDRFFAERPEGSVSTLKIQRTQQEDSAVYLCASSARTIHYNEQFFGPGTRLTVL.

This chain connects TRBV4-2 to TRBJ2-7; 8 nucleotides match TRBD1. J gave up 3 bases and V 7 bases, and 14 bases lay outside the gene matches. CDR1 LGHNA and CDR2 YNFKEQ come from the germline V gene. This CDR3 comprises 16 residues. The CDR3 sequence is CASTTTIGTGGYEQYF. The CDR3 nucleotides are TGTGCCAGCACTACCACGATCGGAACAGGGGGCTACGAGCAGTACTTC.

The chain recombines TRBV7-2 with TRBJ1-1; D uncertain. Trimming took 6 bases from V and 0 from J, leaving 11 bases between them. Germline V gives CDR1 SGHTA, CDR2 FQGNSA. The CDR3 extends over 14 amino acids. CDR3 DNA: TGTGCCAGCAGACGGCGGACGGTGAACACTGAAGCTTTCTTT. Protein product: CASRRRTVNTEAFF.

This clone has just a few counts. The chain employs TRBV6-6 and TRBJ1-1, with 9 bases matching TRBD1. Germline V gene sequence: CDR1 MNHNY, CDR2 SVGAGI (reference sequence). Trimming cost V 5 bases and J 3 bases; bases outside gene matches: 10. The CDR3 is made up of 16 amino acids. CDR3 sequence (DNA): TGTGCCAGCAGTCGAAGACAGGGGGGGTTGGACACTGAAGCTTTCTTT. This gives the protein CASSRRQGGLDTEAFF.